These 25 T cell receptor beta chains share one sample of origin, sequenced in a study of spatial heterogeneity in lung cancer. As for time point: blood at routine non-recurrence follow-up after resection. Tumor, nontumor lung or frozen PBMC supplied whole RNA, sequenced without sorting. TCRdb reprocessed the 5' RACE reads with MiXCR, giving one entry per CDR3 protein. The sample yields around 120,000 distinct CDR3 sequences, 12% seen once. The sequencing here drew on PBMCs, taken at follow-up. The receptors come from a male donor with early-stage non-small cell lung cancer.

This clonotype was observed a few times. This chain joins TRBV4-3 and TRBJ2-1; either TRBD1 or TRBD2 may fit D (5 bases each). The CDR3 contains 13 residues. V was clipped by 0 bases and J by 8 bases, with 8 bases between them. Germline assignment: CDR1 LGHNA and CDR2 YSLEER. CDR3 coding DNA: TGCGCCAGCAGCCAAGATCTGGGGGATGAGCAGTTCTTC. Encoded protein: CASSQDLGDEQFF.

This clonotype was counted a few times. The V and J genes are TRBV24-1 and TRBJ2-1; D gene uncertain. Germline CDR1 KGHDR, CDR2 SFDVKD. The CDR3 is made up of 11 amino acids. Trimming took off 6 bases at V and 7 bases at J, with 6 bases between the two ends. The CDR3 sequence: CATSLMNEQFF. For the CDR3, the DNA is TGTGCCACCAGTTTGATGAATGAGCAGTTCTTC.

A few counts support this clonotype. The gene calls are TRBV12-3 or TRBV12-4 and TRBJ1-2; D is perhaps TRBD1 (5 bases). V was pared by 5 bases and J by 2 bases, with 9 bases between. The CDR3 covers 13 residues. The CDR3 sequence: CASSMTENYGYTF. For the CDR3, the DNA is TGTGCCAGCAGTATGACAGAAAACTATGGCTACACCTTC.

This clonotype appeared a few times. This chain links TRBV28 with TRBJ2-7, with D possibly matching TRBD2 (6 bases). Trimming pared 2 bases from V and 0 bases from J, leaving 11 bases between. The CDR3 is 15 amino acids. CDR1 is MDHEN and CDR2 is SYDVKM in the germline V gene. The CDR3 reads CASSLMGGVSYEQYF. The CDR3 bases are TGTGCCAGCAGTTTAATGGGCGGGGTCTCCTACGAGCAGTACTTC. Full variable domain (outside the CDR3, taken from reference TRBV28 and TRBJ2-7): DVKVTQSSRYLVKRTGEKVFLECVQDMDHENMFWYRQDPGLGLRLIYFSYDVKMKEKGDIPEGYSVSREKKERFSLILESASTNQTSMYLCASSLMGGVSYEQYFGPGTRLTVT.

The chain is built from TRBV7-3 and TRBJ2-6, with D possibly TRBD1 on 6 matching bases. Germline V gene sequence: CDR1 SGHTA, CDR2 FQGTGA. The CDR3 is 15 amino acids. The ends were cut back, 4 bases at V and 0 bases at J, with 7 bases in the middle. The CDR3 is CASSSDSSGANVLTF. In DNA, the CDR3 is TGTGCCAGCAGCTCGGACAGCTCTGGGGCCAACGTCCTGACTTTC.

The chain couples TRBV11-1 to TRBJ2-1, with D possibly TRBD1 on 6 matching bases. CDR3 size: 11 residues. Germline assignment: CDR1 SGHAT and CDR2 FQDESV (reference sequence). V shed 6 bases and J shed 11 bases, with 11 bases lying between them. CDR3 region: CASSHGQKQFF. In DNA, the CDR3 is TGTGCCAGCAGTCACGGACAGAAGCAGTTCTTC. The whole variable domain, remainder taken from reference TRBV11-1 and TRBJ2-1, is EAEVAQSPRYKITEKSQAVAFWCDPISGHATLYWYRQILGQGPELLVQFQDESVVDDSQLPKDRFSAERLKGVDSTLKIQPAELGDSAMYLCASSHGQKQFFGPGTRLTVL.

This clonotype came up many times. This CDR3 reads CSAVRSGGADGELFF. CDR3 coding DNA: TGCAGTGCTGTCCGAAGCGGGGGGGCGGACGGGGAGCTGTTTTTT. The genes are TRBV20-1 and TRBJ2-2; TRBD2 matches at 10 bases. The V gene end was trimmed by 5 bases and the J gene end by 7 bases; junction bases not matched to a gene: 10. The germline gives CDR1 DFQATT, CDR2 SNEGSKA (reference sequence). The CDR3 runs 15 residues.

This sequence joins TRBV7-2 and TRBJ1-6; 7 nucleotides align to TRBD1. The junction had 15 bases not matched to a gene; V was cut back by 6 bases and J by 16 bases. The germline V gene encodes CDR1 SGHTA and CDR2 FQGNSA. This CDR3 is 14 amino acids long. The CDR3 here is CASSNRDSESGLHF. DNA for the CDR3: TGTGCCAGCAGTAACCGGGACAGTGAGTCTGGACTCCACTTT. Complete variable domain (other parts from reference TRBV7-2 and TRBJ1-6): GAGVSQSPSNKVTEKGKDVELRCDPISGHTALYWYRQSLGQGLEFLIYFQGNSAPDKSGLPSDRFSAERTGGSVSTLTIQRTQQEDSAVYLCASSNRDSESGLHFGNGTRLTVT.

The chain uses TRBV9 and TRBJ2-2; D is uncertain. The germline gives CDR1 SGDLS, CDR2 YYNGEE. V was trimmed by 6 bases and J by 4 bases, leaving 10 bases between them. The CDR3 spans 13 residues. The CDR3 here is CASNGATTGELFF. CDR3 coding DNA: TGTGCCAGCAATGGAGCCACCACCGGGGAGCTGTTTTTT.

This clonotype was seen more than once but under ten times. The chain carries TRBV9 and TRBJ2-3; weak D call: TRBD1 (6 bases). This CDR3 region has 13 residues. Germline CDR1 reads SGDLS; CDR2 reads YYNGEE. With 8 bases removed from V and 1 base from J, the gap between germline ends came to 11 bases. CDR3 protein: CASAAGGTDTQYF. In DNA, the CDR3 is TGTGCCAGTGCTGCAGGGGGCACAGATACGCAGTATTTT.

There are a few counts of this clonotype. The chain carries TRBV28 and TRBJ2-1, with 8 bases lining up with TRBD2. Germline V gene data show CDR1 as MDHEN and CDR2 as SYDVKM. The CDR3 totals 14 residues. V trimming: 8 bases; J trimming: 2 bases; junction bases outside the gene matches: 5. CDR3 bases: TGTGCCAGCGTTCCGGGACTAGCCTACAATGAGCAGTTCTTC. It yields the protein CASVPGLAYNEQFF.

The J gene is TRBJ2-5, the V gene TRBV2; 8 positions agree with TRBD1. Losses at the gene ends were 8 bases for V and 2 bases for J; bases not matched to a gene: 10. The germline CDR1 and CDR2 sequences are SNHLY and FYNNEI. This CDR3 is 15 amino acids long. The CDR3 is CASRTGTGGQETQYF. CDR3 DNA sequence: TGTGCCAGCCGGACAGGAACAGGGGGACAAGAGACCCAGTACTTC.

This clonotype was recorded many times. The chain employs TRBV5-1 and TRBJ1-2; 8 bases map to TRBD1. CDR1 and CDR2 from the germline V gene are SGHRS and YFSETQ. Unmatched junction bases numbered 9, after V lost 3 bases and J lost 8 bases. The length of the CDR3 is 14 residues. DNA of the CDR3: TGCGCCAGCAGCTCTGGACAGGGAGAAGGAGGCTACACCTTC. It specifies CASSSGQGEGGYTF.

The chain is built from TRBV3-2 and TRBJ2-3; no DNA check was done on the table's D call, TRBD2. TRBV3-2 constitutes a pseudogene. The CDR3 is 19 residues long. As DNA, the CDR3 is TGTGCCAGCAGCCCGTACAGGATCGGTTCCCCTATGGAGGGAGATACGCAGTATTTT. Its protein product is CASSPYRIGSPMEGDTQYF.

This clonotype was detected ten times or more. The chain couples TRBV12-3 or TRBV12-4 to TRBJ2-7; D is undetermined. CDR3 length: 13 residues. Trimming took 6 bases from V and 4 from J, leaving 13 bases between them. The CDR3 loop reads CASSPDVNYEQYF. As DNA, the CDR3 is TGTGCCAGCAGCCCGGACGTAAATTACGAGCAGTACTTC.

This clonotype was detected only a few times. The J gene is TRBJ2-5, the V gene TRBV7-2; no clear D gene. Trimming pared 1 base from V and 7 bases from J, leaving 10 bases between. Germline V gene lookup returns CDR1 SGHTA and CDR2 FQGNSA. CDR3 length: 13 residues. CDR3 loop: CASSLGHRGTQYF. The CDR3 DNA reads as TGTGCCAGCAGCTTAGGCCACCGAGGGACCCAGTACTTC.

The count of this clonotype is one. Since a much larger clone is just one base distant, this may be a read error. The chain has TRBV7-2 and TRBJ2-1; 7 nucleotides match TRBD1. CDR3 length equals 13 residues. From germline, CDR1 is SGHTA and CDR2 FQGNSA. The CDR3 coding sequence is TGTGTCAGCAGTTCGGGGACAGATAATGAGCAGTTCTTC. This encodes CVSSSGTDNEQFF.

CDR3 nucleotides: TGTGCCAGCACCCCGAACAGGGGTCGCGTCGAGCAGTACTTC. Translation: CASTPNRGRVEQYF. The genes are TRBV12-3 or TRBV12-4 and TRBJ2-7, with TRBD1 matching over 7 bases. This CDR3 comprises 14 residues. With V trimmed by 7 bases and J by 6 bases, 12 bases remained unmatched.

This clonotype was seen only a few times. The V call is TRBV9, the J call TRBJ2-2, with D possibly being TRBD2 (6 bases). The CDR3 is 14 residues long. From germline, CDR1 is SGDLS and CDR2 YYNGEE. V lost 2 bases to trimming and J lost 6 bases, with 11 bases between them. As DNA, the CDR3 is TGTGCCAGCAGCGTCGGACTAATCGCCGGGGAGCTGTTTTTT. It specifies CASSVGLIAGELFF.

The genes are TRBV24-1 and TRBJ2-1, with D unclear. CDR3 length equals 15 residues. V lost 1 base to trimming and J lost 9 bases, with 15 bases between them. CDR1 and CDR2 from the germline V gene are KGHDR and SFDVKD. The DNA of the CDR3 is TGTGCCACCAGTGATTTCCCTAGTACGAGTACTGAGCAGTTCTTC. Amino acids: CATSDFPSTSTEQFF.

The rearrangement links TRBV20-1 to TRBJ2-7; D ambiguous. Germline values: CDR1 DFQATT, CDR2 SNEGSKA (reference sequence). V was trimmed by 7 bases and J by 7 bases, leaving 26 bases between them. The CDR3 loop spans 15 amino acids. CDR3 region: CSGLRTRTSSGEQYF. CDR3 DNA sequence: TGCAGTGGACTTAGGACCCGGACGTCCAGTGGGGAGCAGTACTTC.

The chain recombines TRBV7-2 with TRBJ1-4; 7 bases are shared with TRBD1. CDR1 SGHTA and CDR2 FQGNSA come from the germline V gene. The CDR3 length is 13 residues. J was trimmed by 7 bases and V by 5 bases; bases with no gene match: 4. The CDR3 loop is CASSVRDSEKLFF. CDR3 in DNA: TGTGCCAGCAGCGTCCGGGACAGTGAAAAACTGTTTTTT.

The chain has TRBV4-3 and TRBJ1-1, with a weak D call TRBD1 (5 bases). CDR3 length: 16 amino acids. The V gene's germline CDR1 is LGHNA and CDR2 YSLEER. V shed 0 bases and J shed 5 bases, with 16 bases lying between them. CDR3 protein: CASSQDALRGETEAFF. CDR3 nucleotides: TGCGCCAGCAGCCAAGACGCCTTGAGGGGCGAAACTGAAGCTTTCTTT.

The J gene is TRBJ1-4, the V gene TRBV15, with D unclear. Germline V gene lookup returns CDR1 LNHNV and CDR2 YYDKDF (reference sequence). The CDR3 extends over 16 amino acids. Trimming cost V 0 bases and J 4 bases, with 12 bases left between them. The CDR3 protein is CATSREESLVNEKLFF. The DNA of the CDR3 is TGTGCCACCAGCAGAGAGGAGAGCCTCGTTAATGAAAAACTGTTTTTT.

This clonotype was seen repeatedly, ten times or more. The chain combines TRBV12-3 or TRBV12-4 with TRBJ2-2; 7 bases agree with TRBD1. The CDR3 spans 16 residues. V was clipped by 6 bases and J by 3 bases; unmatched bases: 10. CDR3 sequence reads: CASSTGTDIHTGELFF. The CDR3 DNA reads as TGTGCCAGCAGCACCGGGACAGACATTCACACCGGGGAGCTGTTTTTT.